This TCR beta chain was recovered during a study of T cells in tuberculosis. The table came from immunoSEQ multiplex PCR; TCRdb's copy has only in-frame clones and leaves some out. The table shows about 20,000 clones, with over 75% occurring only once. The ends lost 6 bases at V and 3 bases at J; junction bases unmatched: 4. The CDR3 covers 13 residues. Germline lookup yields CDR1 MNHNY and CDR2 SVGAGI (reference sequence). The sample taken for sequencing was PBMCs. The clonotype comes from a donor aged 10 to 29 with latent tuberculosis or without tuberculosis infection. The chain combines TRBV6-6 with TRBJ2-5, with 7 bases lining up with TRBD2. DNA for the CDR3: TGTGCCAGCAGCAGGACTAGGGAAGAGACCCAGTACTTC. It is translated as CASSRTREETQYF.